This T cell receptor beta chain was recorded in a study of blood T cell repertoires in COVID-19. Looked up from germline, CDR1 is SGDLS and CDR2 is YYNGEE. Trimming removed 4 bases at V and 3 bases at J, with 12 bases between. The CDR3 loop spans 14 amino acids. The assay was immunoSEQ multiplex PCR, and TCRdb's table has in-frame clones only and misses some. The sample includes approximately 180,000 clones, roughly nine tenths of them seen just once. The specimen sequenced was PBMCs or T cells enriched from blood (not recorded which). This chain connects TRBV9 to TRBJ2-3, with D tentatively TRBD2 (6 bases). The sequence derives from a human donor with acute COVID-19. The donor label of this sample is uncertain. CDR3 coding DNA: TGTGCCAGCAGCTCAAGCCGGGGGACAGATACGCAGTATTTT. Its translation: CASSSSRGTDTQYF.